The 30 T cell receptor beta chains given below trace back to one sample, sequenced in a study of control samples from healthy donors and cancer patients. This table comes from immunoSEQ multiplex PCR, and its TCRdb copy is limited to in-frame clones, with some not included. The data hold some 22,000 clones, with around 85% observed a single time. Sequenced input: PBMCs. These receptors were collected from a man in his sixties with head and neck cancer.

The rearrangement links TRBV6-6 to TRBJ2-3; weak D call: TRBD2 (5 bases). CDR3 length equals 13 residues. Germline-derived CDR1 and CDR2 are MNHNY and SVGAGI (reference sequence). Between the trimmed V and J ends, which lost 4 bases and 4 bases, there was a span of 9 bases. CDR3 DNA sequence: TGTGCCAGCAGTTCCGCGGGTTCAGATACGCAGTATTTT. As protein: CASSSAGSDTQYF.

This rearrangement joins TRBV6-5 to TRBJ2-1; D gene uncertain. The CDR3 sequence is 16 residues long. The V end lost 0 bases, the J end lost 0 bases, and 9 bases lay between the germline ends. From germline, CDR1 is MNHEY and CDR2 SVGAGI. The CDR3 here is CASSYSYSSSYNEQFF. The DNA for the CDR3 is TGTGCCAGCAGTTACTCGTACTCGAGCTCCTACAATGAGCAGTTCTTC.

The chain is built from TRBV6-5 and TRBJ1-1; 7 bases fit TRBD1. After removal of 7 bases from V and 5 bases from J, the junction contained 10 bases not matched to a gene. Germline lookup yields CDR1 MNHEY and CDR2 SVGAGI. This CDR3 is built from 14 residues. The CDR3 loop is CASNPTGMWTEAFF. CDR3 sequence (DNA): TGTGCCAGCAACCCGACAGGGATGTGGACTGAAGCTTTCTTT.

J is TRBJ2-3 and V is TRBV5-6; 10 bases are shared with TRBD2. The ends lost 0 bases at V and 8 bases at J; junction bases unmatched: 9. This CDR3 spans 16 amino acids. Looked up from germline, CDR1 is SGHDT and CDR2 is YYEEEE. The CDR3 region has the DNA TGTGCCAGCAGCTTGGCTGGTAGCGGGAGGAGTGTTACGCAGTATTTT. Its translation: CASSLAGSGRSVTQYF.

The V call is TRBV5-1, the J call TRBJ1-4; a possible D gene is TRBD1 (6 bases). The CDR3 sequence is 15 residues long. Germline values: CDR1 SGHRS, CDR2 YFSETQ. V lost 4 bases and J 4 bases, leaving 14 bases between the germline ends. The CDR3 reads CASSTGQSYNEKLFF. The CDR3 coding sequence is TGCGCCAGCAGCACTGGACAGAGTTATAATGAAAAACTGTTTTTT.

The V call is TRBV4-2, the J call TRBJ1-2; 7 bases are shared with TRBD1. The CDR3 sequence is 15 residues long. Trimming took 0 bases from V and 4 from J; bases not matched to a gene: 5. CDR1 and CDR2 (germline): LGHNA, YNFKEQ. In DNA form, the CDR3 reads TGTGCCAGCAGCCAAGATGGGGGACAGAGCTATGGCTACACCTTC. It specifies CASSQDGGQSYGYTF.

The chain joins TRBV4-2 to TRBJ1-2, with TRBD1 identical over 8 bases. The CDR3 consists of 14 residues. V lost 0 bases to trimming and J lost 8 bases; unmatched junction nucleotides: 5. The germline V gene has CDR1 LGHNA and CDR2 YNFKEQ. CDR3 bases: TGTGCCAGCAGCCAAGATGGAACAGGGGGAGGCTACACCTTC. This translates into CASSQDGTGGGYTF.

This clone appeared once. The rearrangement links TRBV6-1 to TRBJ1-3; D is possibly TRBD1 (6 bases). Germline V CDR1 and CDR2: MNHNS, SASEGT. V was pared by 2 bases and J by 6 bases, with 11 bases between. The CDR3 length is 14 residues. CDR3 region: CASSEKAGVNTIYF. The DNA of the CDR3 is TGTGCCAGCAGTGAAAAAGCAGGGGTAAACACCATATATTTT.

This clone occurred once. V usage is TRBV7-8 and J usage is TRBJ1-1; TRBD1 might be the D (6 bases). Deletions cut 5 bases from V and 1 base from J, with 11 bases between. Germline V lookup: CDR1 SGHVS, CDR2 FQNEAQ. The CDR3 covers 14 residues. The CDR3 DNA reads TGTGCCAGCAGCCCGGGGGCAGCGAACACTGAAGCTTTCTTT. It is translated as CASSPGAANTEAFF.

This clone was found once. This chain joins TRBV30 and TRBJ1-6; D unclear. Germline V gene data show CDR1 as GTSNPN and CDR2 as SVGIG (reference sequence). CDR3 length equals 16 residues. V was shortened by 1 base and J by 0 bases, with 10 bases between the two germline ends. The CDR3 protein is CAWSEDLSSYNSPLHF. CDR3 in DNA: TGTGCCTGGAGTGAGGACCTAAGCTCCTATAATTCACCCCTCCACTTT.

The rearrangement links TRBV19 to TRBJ2-7, with 7 bases aligning to TRBD2. The V gene's germline CDR1 is LNHDA and CDR2 SQIVND (reference sequence). The CDR3 contains 15 residues. V lost 0 bases, J lost 4 bases, and 6 bases stayed unmatched. This chain's CDR3 is CASSIEAGVGYEQYF. In nucleotides, the CDR3 is TGTGCCAGTAGTATAGAGGCGGGAGTCGGGTACGAGCAGTACTTC.

The DNA of the CDR3 is TGTGCCAGCAGTGAAGATGCCAGGGGGAACACCATATATTTT. The encoded protein is CASSEDARGNTIYF. This chain connects TRBV6-1 to TRBJ1-3; 7 nucleotides align to TRBD1. This CDR3 comprises 14 residues. Germline CDR1 and CDR2: MNHNS and SASEGT. V trimming: 1 base; J trimming: 7 bases; junction bases outside the gene matches: 4.

There are a few counts of this clone. V is TRBV9 and J is TRBJ1-4; D may be TRBD1 (6 bases). There are 15 residues in the CDR3. Germline V CDR1 and CDR2: SGDLS, YYNGEE. V lost 0 bases, J lost 8 bases, and 14 bases lay in between. The CDR3 reads CASSVEGRGGEKLFF. In DNA, the CDR3 is TGTGCCAGCAGCGTAGAGGGCAGGGGTGGAGAAAAACTGTTTTTT.

This clone occurred a few times. The V call is TRBV19, the J call TRBJ1-1; no reliable D call. CDR1 is LNHDA, CDR2 SQIVND, per germline (reference sequence). The CDR3 is made up of 13 amino acids. Trimming left V 1 base short and J 2 bases short, with 5 bases between. The CDR3 nucleotides are TGTGCCAGTAGTATAGGATCCAACACTGAAGCTTTCTTT. Its protein is CASSIGSNTEAFF. Complete variable domain (other parts from reference TRBV19 and TRBJ1-1): DGGITQSPKYLFRKEGQNVTLSCEQNLNHDAMYWYRQDPGQGLRLIYYSQIVNDFQKGDIAEGYSVSREKKESFPLTVTSAQKNPTAFYLCASSIGSNTEAFFGQGTRLTVV.

This clone was seen a few times. The chain uses TRBV11-1 and TRBJ2-5, with D perhaps TRBD1 (6 bases). Germline values: CDR1 SGHAT, CDR2 FQDESV (reference sequence). The V gene lost 5 bases and the J gene lost 4 bases, with 17 bases spanning the gap. CDR3 length: 15 residues. The CDR3 DNA reads as TGTGCCAGCAGCCAAAGGGCAGGGGTGGGAGAGACCCAGTACTTC. This translates into CASSQRAGVGETQYF.

This clone was seen just once. The chain combines TRBV5-1 with TRBJ2-1, with D perhaps given as TRBD1 or TRBD2 (5 bases each). Trimming removed 1 base from V and 4 bases from J, with 12 bases in between. The CDR3 is 15 amino acids. Germline V gene sequence: CDR1 SGHRS, CDR2 YFSETQ. This CDR3 reads CASSLLGERYNEQFF. In nucleotides, the CDR3 is TGCGCCAGCAGCTTGTTGGGGGAGAGATACAATGAGCAGTTCTTC.

The chain links TRBV12-3 or TRBV12-4 to TRBJ1-5; D remains unclear. CDR3 length equals 12 residues. V lost 5 bases to trimming and J lost 7 bases, with 9 bases between them. The CDR3, as DNA: TGTGCCAGCAGTGCGGGCCGGCAGCCCCAGCATTTT. Translated, it gives CASSAGRQPQHF.

The gene calls are TRBV6-5 and TRBJ1-1; a possible D gene is TRBD1 (6 bases). Trimming cost V 6 bases and J 4 bases, with 15 bases left between them. CDR1 is MNHEY and CDR2 is SVGAGI in the germline V gene. CDR3 length equals 14 residues. The CDR3 is CASSYTGPGTEAFF. CDR3 sequence (DNA): TGTGCCAGCAGCTACACAGGGCCGGGCACTGAAGCTTTCTTT.

The gene calls are TRBV5-1 and TRBJ1-4; D perhaps matches TRBD1 (6 bases). The V gene's germline CDR1 is SGHRS and CDR2 YFSETQ. V dropped 4 bases and J dropped 4 bases, with 14 bases sitting between them. This CDR3 spans 15 amino acids. The CDR3 DNA follows: TGCGCCAGCAGCCCCGGTAGGGGGGTTAATGAAAAACTGTTTTTT. Its translation: CASSPGRGVNEKLFF.

This sequence joins TRBV27 and TRBJ1-2; D not certain. With 2 bases removed from V and 7 bases from J, the gap between germline ends came to 11 bases. Germline CDR1 and CDR2: MNHEY and SMNVEV (reference sequence). This CDR3 comprises 13 residues. CDR3 amino acids: CASSLGRQGGYTF. As DNA, the CDR3 is TGTGCCAGCAGTTTAGGCCGGCAAGGTGGCTACACCTTC.

V is TRBV3-1 (or the pseudogene TRBV3-2) and J is TRBJ1-5; 7 positions match TRBD1. The trim removed 1 base at V and 4 bases at J, leaving 4 bases unmatched. The CDR3 spans 15 residues. Germline CDR1 LGHDT, CDR2 YNNKEL (reference sequence). In DNA form, the CDR3 reads TGTGCCAGCAGCCAAGCCTCAGGGGGTAATCAGCCCCAGCATTTT. Amino acids: CASSQASGGNQPQHF.

This chain joins TRBV6-5 and TRBJ1-2; D is perhaps TRBD1 (5 bases). V was pared by 4 bases and J by 4 bases, with 10 bases between. The CDR3 is 13 amino acids. CDR1 and CDR2 from the germline V gene are MNHEY and SVGAGI. CDR3 nucleotides: TGTGCCAGCAGTTGGGGCCATTCCTATGGCTACACCTTC. Encoded protein: CASSWGHSYGYTF.

The rearrangement uses TRBV7-2 and TRBJ2-1; 11 positions match TRBD2. Unmatched junction bases numbered 1, after V lost 5 bases and J lost 7 bases. CDR3 size: 13 residues. The V gene's germline CDR1 is SGHTA and CDR2 FQGNSA. CDR3: CASSRTSGNEQFF. The CDR3 DNA sequence: TGTGCCAGCAGCCGGACTAGCGGGAATGAGCAGTTCTTC.

Only one count was recorded for this clone. The chain is built from TRBV12-3 or TRBV12-4 and TRBJ1-5; D may be TRBD1 (5 bases). V was shortened by 6 bases and J by 4 bases, with 10 bases between the two germline ends. This CDR3 has 13 residues. CDR3 in amino acids: CASSPTENQPQHF. The CDR3 DNA reads as TGTGCCAGCAGCCCGACAGAAAATCAGCCCCAGCATTTT.

This clone was observed a handful of times. The chain joins TRBV29-1 to TRBJ2-3; D unclear. This CDR3 is built from 12 residues. CDR1 is SQVTM, CDR2 ANQGSEA, per germline. V was cut by 6 bases and J by 3 bases, with 10 bases left in between. This CDR3 reads CSVRPQTDTQYF. CDR3 sequence (DNA): TGCAGCGTCCGCCCCCAGACAGATACGCAGTATTTT.

The CDR3 spells CASSITGTANSPLHF. The CDR3 region has the DNA TGTGCCAGCAGTATTACCGGGACGGCAAATTCACCCCTCCACTTT. This chain joins TRBV6-5 and TRBJ1-6; D is possibly TRBD1 (5 bases). The CDR3 has 15 residues. Trimming removed 5 bases from V and 7 bases from J, with 15 bases in between. Germline loops: CDR1 MNHEY, CDR2 SVGAGI.

Written as DNA, the CDR3 is TGTGCCAGCAGCTTGGTCGGAGGGCTCAACAATGAGCAGTTCTTC. It translates to CASSLVGGLNNEQFF. The chain couples TRBV5-4 to TRBJ2-1; the D gene is possibly TRBD2 (6 bases). This CDR3 has 15 residues. Germline CDR1 is SGHNT and CDR2 is YYREEE (reference sequence). V lost 0 bases and J lost 5, with 12 bases in between.

The rearrangement uses TRBV7-8 and TRBJ1-3; the D gene is possibly TRBD1 (6 bases). The CDR3 spans 14 residues. Germline CDR1 and CDR2: SGHVS and FQNEAQ. V was pared by 1 base and J by 4 bases, with 8 bases between. This CDR3 is CASSLVDRGNTIYF. As DNA, the CDR3 is TGTGCCAGCAGCTTAGTGGACAGAGGAAACACCATATATTTT. Drawing the rest from reference TRBV7-8 and TRBJ1-3, the complete variable domain is GAGVSQSPRYKVAKRGQDVALRCDPISGHVSLFWYQQALGQGPEFLTYFQNEAQLDKSGLPSDRFFAERPEGSVSTLKIQRTQQEDSAVYLCASSLVDRGNTIYFGEGSWLTVV.

CDR3 sequence (DNA): TGTGCCAGCAGTTACTGGAGCTCCTACAATGAGCAGTTCTTC. This translates into CASSYWSSYNEQFF. The V and J genes are TRBV6-6 and TRBJ2-1; D is ambiguous. This CDR3 spans 14 amino acids. CDR1 and CDR2 from the germline V gene are MNHNY and SVGAGI (reference sequence). Trimming shortened V by 1 base and J by 0 bases, and 4 bases separated the two germline ends.

This chain joins TRBV5-5 and TRBJ2-3; no firm D call. Trimming left V 1 base short and J 1 base short, with 10 bases between. The CDR3 is 15 amino acids. Germline V gene sequence: CDR1 SGHKS, CDR2 YYEKEE (reference sequence). The CDR3 DNA reads as TGTGCCAGCAGCTTGCTGGGAACGGGCACAGATACGCAGTATTTT. Its protein is CASSLLGTGTDTQYF.